This entry describes one T cell receptor (beta chain). Some clones are missing from TCRdb's copy, which holds only in-frame ones; the method was immunoSEQ multiplex PCR. The sample holds 50,000 to 70,000 clones, around 85% seen once. The CDR3 totals 15 residues. J lost 1 base, V lost 3 bases, and 5 bases had no gene match. Germline CDR1 reads SGHNT; CDR2 reads YYREEE (reference sequence). This entry comes from a study of blood T cell repertoires in COVID-19. The chain couples TRBV5-4 to TRBJ2-7; 9 nucleotides match TRBD2. The sequenced sample consisted of peripheral blood. This clonotype was obtained from a man aged 70 or older with active COVID-19. The CDR3 bases are TGTGCCAGCAGCTCACCACTAGCGGGTTCCTACGAGCAGTACTTC. Translated, it gives CASSSPLAGSYEQYF.